This T cell receptor beta chain derives from a study of beta chain features in type 1 diabetes (dated by TCRdb to 2017 to 2018). In terms of the full investigation: Mean age, gender distribution, total cell number and subset yield did not differ between patients and healthy donors. Whereas all 28 donors provided naive and central memory subsets, regulatory and stem cell-like memory subsets were isolated from just 8 patients and about 8 healthy donors. In the study, TCRB repertoires of sorted circulating CD4+ T cell subsets from recently diagnosed type 1 diabetes patients were compared with those of matched healthy donors. Across all samples, 107,917,701 sorted cells were examined, and cell number per subset correlated strongly with RNA yield. Study-level results and caveats: The naive, central memory and regulatory TCRB repertoires appeared to resemble one another more closely among patients than among healthy donors. Type 1 diabetes patients showed a moderate but significant shortening of TCRB CDR3 length in all four CD4+ subsets. Because cDNA was sequenced instead of genomic DNA, activated cells with high expression could be over-represented, although the groups did not differ in activation or CD3 levels. At VDJ recombination sites, type 1 diabetes patients had fewer insertions and more deleted nucleotides, which implies abnormalities in thymic rearrangement. HLA sub-analyses involved small numbers of individuals, so any influence of HLA type on TCRB rearrangement remained unresolved. Shorter templates might have been favored by PCR, but patient and control samples were amplified and corrected together, so both groups would have been affected equally by any skew.

The entire amount of isolated RNA was reverse transcribed using the High Capacity cDNA Reverse Transcription Kit, so the sequenced TCRB transcripts were expressed ones. Naive, central memory and regulatory T cell samples underwent deep immunoSEQ sequencing, averaging around 4 million total reads per sample. Sorted cells were lysed in RLT buffer, and RNA was extracted using DNase-treated RNeasy Micro or Mini kits according to cell number. Each cell subset was processed separately to prevent cross-contamination, with patient and healthy donor samples processed together. Using the immunoSEQ multiplex PCR, TCRB sequences were amplified from cDNA into 87-bp fragments spanning the CDR3 region. Sequencing of the amplicons was performed on the Illumina HiSeq platform. As for the authors' bioinformatics: Synthetic template baselines were used to correct PCR bias computationally, reads within Hamming distance 2 were collapsed, and singletons that could not be merged were discarded. Reads were aligned against IMGT to assign V, D and J genes, CDR3 length and insertions or deletions at six rearrangement sites. Within each subset, clonotype counts were normalized to the number of sorted cells before true diversity and Gini coefficients were calculated with the tcR R package. Repertoire sharing was quantified using the overlap coefficient calculated on TCRB nucleotide sequences. As a proxy for the pre-selection repertoire, out-of-frame TCRB sequences from naive cells were analyzed. TCRdb carries this immuneACCESS record with in-frame sequences only. Its versions omit some clonotypes, under half of them owing to an unresolved V gene in the studies checked, with the rest unexplained. The V and J calls and clone size were taken over from that table, and D and trimming were inferred from the DNA. The sample table contains about 240,000 clones; only one count was recorded for around 14% of them. Approximately 0.018% of the sample rests with the top ten.

The CDR3 contains 17 residues, cysteine and phenylalanine counted. The entry retains the CDR3 DNA only, 51 bases that are in frame from base 1. Looking up the germline V gene yields CDR1 MGHRA and CDR2 YSYEKL. Trimming accounts for 3 bases at V and 4 bases at J, while the number of junction bases matched to no gene is 15. A single peripheral blood draw of around 120 mL on average was collected from each donor into heparinised tubes. A BD FACSAria II was used to sort naive, central memory, regulatory and stem cell-like memory CD4+ T cells with a panel that included CD45RO, CCR7, CD25, CD127, CD95 and CD27. All sorted populations exceeded 98% purity. PBMCs were separated immediately by Lymphoprep density gradient centrifugation and were stained directly, without being cultured. So that batch effects would be minimized, each experiment stained and sorted samples in pairs, pairing one healthy donor with one patient.

In regard to this clone: It lacks a known antigen. Qualities for individual bases were not recorded, and no much larger clone is one base off.

Rearrangement joined TRBV4-1 to TRBJ2-7; the central 7 bases match TRBD2. This clonotype was obtained from a man between 25 and 39 years old with type 1 diabetes. The material sequenced was naive CD4+ T cells from blood. The cell subset or site label, as the study defines it: true naive CD4+ T cells. The encoded CDR3 is CASSQPLSGIRQYEQYF. The nucleotides are TGCGCCAGCAGCCAGCCTTTGAGCGGGATCAGACAGTACGAGCAGTACTTC.